What follows describes a single T cell receptor (beta chain). V gave up 6 bases and J gave up 4 bases, with 12 bases separating them. The germline V gene encodes CDR1 SNHLY and CDR2 FYNNEI. The CDR3 runs 13 residues. This sample was included in a study of blood T cell repertoires in COVID-19. Sequencing was performed with immunoSEQ multiplex PCR; in TCRdb, only in-frame clones are kept and a portion is missing. The profile shows 240,000 or so clones, around 86% of them singletons. Sample: peripheral blood. This chain connects TRBV2 to TRBJ1-1; D remains ambiguous. This receptor was obtained from a man aged 30-40 years who had recovered from COVID-19. This CDR3 is CASSAEIGTEAFF. CDR3 sequence (DNA): TGTGCCAGCAGCGCTGAGATCGGCACTGAAGCTTTCTTT.